Following are 17 T cell receptor beta chains from one sample sequenced in a study of T cell clones after liver transplantation. The table came from immunoSEQ multiplex PCR; TCRdb's copy has only in-frame clones and leaves some out. Counted here are under 55,000 clones, about 82% occurring once; the ten biggest clones make up roughly 2.7%. The sample was CD4+ T cells from blood, taken 24 months after liver transplant. All receptors come from a human patient who received a liver transplant. These T cells may partly come from the graft donor.

The V gene is TRBV7-2, the J gene TRBJ2-1; 14 bases agree with TRBD2. The junction had 7 bases not matched to a gene; V was cut back by 4 bases and J by 5 bases. Germline CDR1 SGHTA, CDR2 FQGNSA. CDR3 size: 17 residues. The CDR3 nucleotides read TGTGCCAGCAGCTATCGGACTAGCGGGGGGACACACAATGAGCAGTTCTTC. Protein sequence: CASSYRTSGGTHNEQFF.

As for this clone: This sample also contains other DNA sequences that code for the same CDR3. V gene TRBV5-6 combines with J gene TRBJ1-6, with 8 bases that match TRBD1. This CDR3 comprises 17 residues. J lost 7 bases, V lost 8 bases, and 17 bases had no gene match. The germline CDR1 and CDR2 sequences are SGHDT and YYEEEE. The CDR3 sequence: CARRFDIQGAQNSPLHF. The CDR3 DNA sequence: TGTGCCAGGAGGTTCGATATTCAGGGGGCGCAAAATTCACCCCTCCACTTT. The variable domain in full, with the rest retrieved from reference TRBV5-6 and TRBJ1-6, is DAGVTQSPTHLIKTRGQQVTLRCSPKSGHDTVSWYQQALGQGPQFIFQYYEEEERQRGNFPDRFSGHQFPNYSSELNVNALLLGDSALYLCARRFDIQGAQNSPLHFGNGTRLTVT.

This chain joins TRBV4-3 and TRBJ1-1, with no clear D. The CDR3 spans 13 residues. V lost 3 bases to trimming and J lost 0 bases, with 5 bases between them. Germline V gene sequence: CDR1 LGHNA, CDR2 YSLEER. The CDR3 spells CASSHKMNTEAFF. CDR3 coding DNA: TGCGCCAGCAGCCATAAGATGAACACTGAAGCTTTCTTT.

The gene calls are TRBV4-3 and TRBJ2-3; D is ambiguous. The CDR3 length is 14 residues. The V and J ends lost 4 bases and 2 bases respectively, with 10 bases between them. The V gene's germline CDR1 is LGHNA and CDR2 YSLEER. The CDR3 spells CASSRTDSTDTQYF. Here the CDR3 DNA reads TGCGCCAGCAGCCGCACAGATTCCACAGATACGCAGTATTTT.

The sample holds one count of this clone. The chain carries TRBV23-1 and TRBJ1-3; 7 bases fit TRBD1. TRBV23-1 is designated an ORF whose function remains uncertain. With 4 bases clipped from V and 2 bases from J, the junction kept 2 bases outside the gene matches. The CDR3 covers 14 residues. Here the CDR3 DNA reads TGCGCCAGCAGTCCAGGGACAGCTGGAAACACCATATATTTT. It yields the protein CASSPGTAGNTIYF.

This sequence joins TRBV6-1 and TRBJ2-3; TRBD2 matches at 9 bases. The germline CDR1 and CDR2 sequences are MNHNS and SASEGT. V was clipped by 8 bases and J by 2 bases; unmatched bases: 8. The CDR3 spans 15 residues. The CDR3 DNA sequence: TGTGCCAGCCCCTCTTCTAGCGGGAACACAGATACGCAGTATTTT. Amino acid sequence: CASPSSSGNTDTQYF.

The chain carries TRBV5-1 and TRBJ1-2; TRBD1 might be the D (6 bases). Looked up from germline, CDR1 is SGHRS and CDR2 is YFSETQ. Deletions cut 2 bases from V and 3 bases from J, with 8 bases between. CDR3 length equals 13 residues. The CDR3 sequence is CASSFEGDYGYTF. CDR3 nucleotides: TGCGCCAGCAGCTTTGAGGGGGACTATGGCTACACCTTC. Full variable domain (remainder filled in from reference TRBV5-1 and TRBJ1-2): KAGVTQTPRYLIKTRGQQVTLSCSPISGHRSVSWYQQTPGQGLQFLFEYFSETQRNKGNFPGRFSGRQFSNSRSEMNVSTLELGDSALYLCASSFEGDYGYTFGSGTRLTVV.

CDR3 in DNA: TGTGCCAGCAGCTTAGGAGCGGGAGGACCCATTAAGACCCAGTACTTC. The encoded protein is CASSLGAGGPIKTQYF. The chain joins TRBV7-9 to TRBJ2-5, with TRBD2 matching over 9 bases. The CDR3 is 16 residues long. Germline V CDR1 and CDR2: SEHNR, FQNEAQ (reference sequence). V trimming: 1 base; J trimming: 6 bases; junction bases outside the gene matches: 9.

This chain uses TRBV7-2 with TRBJ2-2; D remains unclear. Germline V gives CDR1 SGHTA, CDR2 FQGNSA. V was cut by 7 bases and J by 6 bases, with 9 bases left in between. CDR3 length equals 12 residues. CDR3 loop: CASTSPPGELFF. The CDR3 DNA reads as TGTGCCAGCACCTCCCCCCCCGGGGAGCTGTTTTTT.

The chain has TRBV27 and TRBJ2-7; 9 nucleotides line up with TRBD1. CDR3 size: 15 residues. With V trimmed by 4 bases and J by 3 bases, 7 bases remained unmatched. In germline, CDR1 is MNHEY, CDR2 SMNVEV (reference sequence). CDR3 residues: CASSSPGTGYYEQYF. The CDR3 DNA reads as TGTGCCAGCAGTTCCCCCGGGACAGGGTACTACGAGCAGTACTTC.

V and J are TRBV5-4 and TRBJ2-2; 7 bases are shared with TRBD2. J gave up 6 bases and V 1 base, and 6 bases lay outside the gene matches. The germline CDR1 and CDR2 sequences are SGHNT and YYREEE (reference sequence). The CDR3 length is 15 residues. The CDR3 region is CASSLPSGKPGELFF. CDR3 in DNA: TGTGCCAGCAGCTTGCCTAGCGGAAAGCCCGGGGAGCTGTTTTTT.

This clone is a singleton in its sample. The V gene is TRBV10-1, the J gene TRBJ2-1; D unresolved. In germline, CDR1 is WNHNN, CDR2 SYGVQD (reference sequence). V was pared by 2 bases and J by 0 bases, with 8 bases between. The CDR3 length is 15 residues. In DNA, the CDR3 is TGCGCCAGCAGTGAGCGCGGTTCCTCCTACAATGAGCAGTTCTTC. This translates into CASSERGSSYNEQFF.

The rearrangement links TRBV9 to TRBJ2-1, with TRBD2 identical over 10 bases. Germline V CDR1 and CDR2: SGDLS, YYNGEE. V shed 2 bases and J 8 bases; nucleotides not matched to a gene: 10. CDR3 size: 16 residues. The CDR3 DNA is TGTGCCAGCAGCGTCCCACTAAAGCGGGAGGGGGATGAGCAGTTCTTC. Its translation is CASSVPLKREGDEQFF. The full variable domain, rest sourced from reference TRBV9 and TRBJ2-1, is DSGVTQTPKHLITATGQRVTLRCSPRSGDLSVYWYQQSLDQGLQFLIQYYNGEERAKGNILERFSAQQFPDLHSELNLSSLELGDSALYFCASSVPLKREGDEQFFGPGTRLTVL.

The chain uses TRBV7-3 and TRBJ1-1; tentative D call: TRBD1 (6 bases). Trimming took off 3 bases at V and 1 base at J, with 6 bases between the two ends. Germline V CDR1 and CDR2: SGHTA, FQGTGA. This CDR3 comprises 13 residues. The CDR3 spells CASSLGANTEAFF. The CDR3 region has the DNA TGTGCCAGCAGCTTGGGGGCGAACACTGAAGCTTTCTTT.

The table lists this clone with a count of one. The CDR3 DNA follows: TGTGCCACCAAGGATCGGGCTAGCGGGGACGAGCAGTACTTC. Protein: CATKDRASGDEQYF. The V call is TRBV2, the J call TRBJ2-7; 9 positions agree with TRBD2. The CDR3 has 14 residues. V was clipped by 10 bases and J by 5 bases; unmatched bases: 12. The germline gives CDR1 SNHLY, CDR2 FYNNEI. The entire variable domain, with the rest obtained from reference TRBV2 and TRBJ2-7, is as follows: EPEVTQTPSHQVTQMGQEVILRCVPISNHLYFYWYRQILGQKVEFLVSFYNNEISEKSEIFDDQFSVERPDGSNFTLKIRSTKLEDSAMYFCATKDRASGDEQYFGPGTRLTVT.

This clone was picked up a small number of times. In DNA form, the CDR3 reads TGTGCCAGCAGCCAAGGGAGCGGGGGGGGGCACAATGAGCAGTTCTTC. This sequence encodes CASSQGSGGGHNEQFF. The V call is TRBV4-2, the J call TRBJ2-1; the match to TRBD2 covers 10 bases. V shed 1 base and J 5 bases; nucleotides not matched to a gene: 5. Looked up from germline, CDR1 is LGHNA and CDR2 is YNFKEQ. The CDR3 loop spans 16 amino acids.

The V and J genes are TRBV9 and TRBJ2-3, with D unclear. The CDR3 has 14 amino acids. Germline V gene lookup returns CDR1 SGDLS and CDR2 YYNGEE. Deletions cut 0 bases from V and 3 bases from J, with 8 bases between. The CDR3 loop reads CASSVEQRTDTQYF. CDR3 sequence (DNA): TGTGCCAGCAGCGTAGAGCAAAGGACAGATACGCAGTATTTT.